A selection of T cell receptor beta chains follows, all from one sample in a study of blood T cell repertoires in COVID-19. Sequencing was performed with immunoSEQ multiplex PCR; in TCRdb, only in-frame clones are kept and a portion is missing. The table has 45,000 to 55,000 clones, roughly 87% seen once. The specimen was peripheral blood. The receptors stem from a man between 60 and 75 years old with active COVID-19. Each CDR3 is given with its conserved first and last residue. The order of the fields is J gene, D gene, V gene, clone size, CDR3 DNA, CDR3 protein. D genes are given only for firm matches. Clone size is stated in some rows and not others, as once, few, many or a class when expanded.

>TRBJ2-7|.|TRBV4-1|.
TGCGCCAGCAGCCCGGAGCGGTCAGGCTGGATCGGGCAGTACTTC
CASSPERSGWIGQYF
>TRBJ1-1|.|TRBV5-1|.
TGCGCCAGCAGCTTGGCCTCGGGGAACACTGAAGCTTTCTTT
CASSLASGNTEAFF
>TRBJ2-7|.|TRBV28|.
TGTGCCAGCGAGGCAGGGACCTACGAGCAGTACTTC
CASEAGTYEQYF
>TRBJ2-3|TRBD1|TRBV25-1|.
TGTGCCAGCAGTTTTACAGGGGTGGGCACAGATACGCAGTATTTT
CASSFTGVGTDTQYF
>TRBJ1-2|.|TRBV10-3|.
TGTGCCATCAGTGAGAGTAGCGGGGGCTACACCTTC
CAISESSGGYTF
>TRBJ1-1|.|TRBV28|.
TGTGCCAGCAGTTTTGCAGGAACAAACACTGAAGCTTTCTTT
CASSFAGTNTEAFF
>TRBJ2-7|.|TRBV11-2|.
TGTGCCAGCAGCTTAGACGTCGGCTACGAGCAGTACTTC
CASSLDVGYEQYF
>TRBJ1-1|.|TRBV28|.
TGTGCCAGCAGTTCATCTGAAGCTTTCTTT
CASSSSEAFF
>TRBJ1-6|.|TRBV21-1|.
TGTGCCAGCCGACCGGACAGGGGAAGTTCACCCCTCCACTTT
CASRPDRGSSPLHF
>TRBJ1-1|.|TRBV18|.
TGTGCCAGCTCACCGGAGGAGGCTGTGGGCACTGAAGCTTTCTTT
CASSPEEAVGTEAFF
>TRBJ2-3|.|TRBV5-1|.
TGCGCCAGCAGCCCCGGAGCGGCTGATACGCAGTATTTT
CASSPGAADTQYF
>TRBJ1-1|TRBD1|TRBV5-1|.
TGCGCCAGCAGCATTGGACAGGGAATTCCTGAAGCTTTCTTT
CASSIGQGIPEAFF
>TRBJ2-3|.|TRBV6-5|once
TGTGCCAGCAGTTACCCGGTGGTTGGTAGCACAGATACGCAGTATTTT
CASSYPVVGSTDTQYF
>TRBJ1-1|TRBD1|TRBV2|.
TGTGCCAGCACGGGAAGGGGGCGGGAAACTGAAGCTTTCTTT
CASTGRGRETEAFF
>TRBJ2-7|TRBD2|TRBV11-2|.
TGTGCCAGCAGCTTAGGTCCTAGCGGGAGCTACGAGCAGTACTTC
CASSLGPSGSYEQYF
>TRBJ1-1|TRBD1|TRBV5-5|.
TGTGCCAGCAGCCCGGGACAGGGCGGGCTAAACACTGAAGCTTTCTTT
CASSPGQGGLNTEAFF
>TRBJ1-5|TRBD1|TRBV3-1/TRBV3-2|.
TGTGCCAGCAGCCACACTGGACAGGGAGGACAGCCCCAGCATTTT
CASSHTGQGGQPQHF
>TRBJ2-2|.|TRBV6-2/TRBV6-3|.
TGTGCCAGCAGTTACTCTTCGGGTACCGGGGAGCTGTTTTTT
CASSYSSGTGELFF
>TRBJ1-4|.|TRBV2|.
TGTGCCAGCAGATTACAGGTGGTTGAAAAACTGTTTTTT
CASRLQVVEKLFF
>TRBJ2-2|.|TRBV5-1|.
TGCGCCAGCAGCCGCGACACGAACACCGGGGAGCTGTTTTTT
CASSRDTNTGELFF
>TRBJ2-7|.|TRBV28|.
TGTGCCAGCAAATCGTGGAGCCCCTACGAGCAGTACTTC
CASKSWSPYEQYF
>TRBJ2-2|.|TRBV5-1|.
TGCGCCAGCAGCAGCCGGGGAACCACCGGGGAGCTGTTTTTT
CASSSRGTTGELFF
>TRBJ2-3|.|TRBV9|.
TGTGCCAGCAGCGTACAGGGGAGCACAGATACGCAGTATTTT
CASSVQGSTDTQYF
>TRBJ2-2|.|TRBV27|.
TGTGCCAGCAGGGGGCTCTACACCGGGGAGCTGTTTTTT
CASRGLYTGELFF
>TRBJ2-1|TRBD2|TRBV18|.
TGTGCCAGCTCACCACCGCTAGCGGGAGGGCCCAATGAGCAGTTCTTC
CASSPPLAGGPNEQFF
>TRBJ1-5|TRBD1|TRBV9|.
TGTGCCAGCAGCTTGGGACAGGGACAGCAGCCCCAGCATTTT
CASSLGQGQQPQHF
>TRBJ1-2|TRBD1|TRBV3-1/TRBV3-2|.
TGTGCCAGCAGCCAATTAGGTCCGGGACAGGGGGTGCTTGGCTACACCTTC
CASSQLGPGQGVLGYTF
>TRBJ2-2|TRBD2|TRBV19|once
TGTGCCAGTACTAGGACTAGCGGACCGAACACCGGGGAGCTGTTTTTT
CASTRTSGPNTGELFF
>TRBJ1-2|.|TRBV6-1|.
TGTGCCAGCAGTGAAGCGGGGGGATTAGGACCGGATGGCTACACCTTC
CASSEAGGLGPDGYTF
>TRBJ2-2|.|TRBV6-6|.
TGTGCCAGCAGTTACTCTGGCGGCGCGAACACCGGGGAGCTGTTTTTT
CASSYSGGANTGELFF
>TRBJ1-2|.|TRBV6-2/TRBV6-3|once
TGTGCCAGCAGTTGGCCGCTTTCCTATGGCTACACCTTC
CASSWPLSYGYTF
>TRBJ2-7|.|TRBV12-5|.
TGTGCTAGTGGTCTTGACTATGAGGTGGGGTACGAGCAGTACTTC
CASGLDYEVGYEQYF
>TRBJ2-3|TRBD2|TRBV25-1|.
TGTGCCAGCAGTGACCCCAGCGGGGGGTTGGATACGCAGTATTTT
CASSDPSGGLDTQYF
>TRBJ2-5|.|TRBV12-2|once
TGTGCAAGTCGCTTGGGTACAGGGGCCGGAGAGACCCAGTACTTC
CASRLGTGAGETQYF
>TRBJ2-7|.|TRBV28|.
TGTGCCAGCAAACGTGACGGATTAGCAAGCTACGAGCAGTACTTC
CASKRDGLASYEQYF
>TRBJ2-2|TRBD1|TRBV10-3|.
TGTGCCATCAGTGACACAGGGGGAGGATCCGGGGAGCTGTTTTTT
CAISDTGGGSGELFF
>TRBJ2-3|.|TRBV27|.
TGTGCCAGCAGACGAGAGGCGCGGGGCACAGATACGCAGTATTTT
CASRREARGTDTQYF
>TRBJ2-7|.|TRBV27|.
TGTGCCAGCAGCCCCGACATCGTCTACGAGCAGTACTTC
CASSPDIVYEQYF
>TRBJ1-2|.|TRBV3-1/TRBV3-2|.
TGTGCCAGCAGCCCCAGATTCAACTATGGCTACACCTTC
CASSPRFNYGYTF
>TRBJ2-2|.|TRBV11-3|.
TGTGCCAGCACCCCAACCACTACGACCGGGGAGCTGTTTTTT
CASTPTTTTGELFF
>TRBJ2-7|.|TRBV5-1|.
TGCGCCAGCAGCTTGGCACAAATTCCAGGGGCCGAGCAGTACTTC
CASSLAQIPGAEQYF
>TRBJ1-2|TRBD1|TRBV7-8|.
TGTGCCAGCAGCCTGGACAGGGGCTATGGCTACACCTTC
CASSLDRGYGYTF
>TRBJ2-7|.|TRBV15|.
TGTGCCACCAGCAGAGGTTTGGGCGTAGATGAGCAGTACTTC
CATSRGLGVDEQYF
>TRBJ2-1|TRBD2|TRBV5-4|.
TGTGCCAGTAGGGTGGCTAGCGGGGTCAATGAGCAGTTCTTC
CASRVASGVNEQFF
>TRBJ1-3|.|TRBV19|few
TGTGCCAGTAGTCATACAGACGCCGCCGGAAACACCATATATTTT
CASSHTDAAGNTIYF
>TRBJ1-4|.|TRBV4-2|.
TGTGCCAGCAGCCAAGATCCAGGGCTGAAAGAAAAACTGTTTTTT
CASSQDPGLKEKLFF
>TRBJ2-1|TRBD2|TRBV9|.
TGTGCCAGCAGCGTAGGACTAGCGGTTTCCTACAATGAGCAGTTCTTC
CASSVGLAVSYNEQFF
>TRBJ1-1|.|TRBV5-1|.
TGCGCCAGCAGCTTGAGCCAGGGGCCAATCAACACTGAAGCTTTCTTT
CASSLSQGPINTEAFF
>TRBJ2-7|TRBD1|TRBV7-9|.
TGTGCCAGCAGCTTAGTCCCCGGGACAGGGGTCTACGAGCAGTACTTC
CASSLVPGTGVYEQYF
>TRBJ2-5|TRBD2|TRBV14|once
TGTGCCAGCAGCCCATCCGGGACTAGCGGCCAAGAGACCCAGTACTTC
CASSPSGTSGQETQYF
>TRBJ2-2|.|TRBV30|.
TGTGCCTGGAGCCGTAACACCGGGGAGCTGTTTTTT
CAWSRNTGELFF
>TRBJ2-3|TRBD2|TRBV7-2|.
TGTGCCAGCAGCTTTGGCGGGAGAAGCACAGATACGCAGTATTTT
CASSFGGRSTDTQYF
>TRBJ2-1|TRBD2|TRBV19|few
TGTGCCAGTAGGAAAACCGCGGGGGGCCTCTCCTACAATGAGCAGTTCTTC
CASRKTAGGLSYNEQFF
>TRBJ1-2|TRBD1|TRBV9|.
TGTGCCAGCAGCGTAACACAGGGGGACTATGGCTACACCTTC
CASSVTQGDYGYTF
>TRBJ2-5|.|TRBV11-3|.
TGTGCCAGCAGCTTAGAGGGCACCACCCAAGAGACCCAGTACTTC
CASSLEGTTQETQYF
>TRBJ1-2|.|TRBV28|.
TGTGCCAGCAGTCCCTATTCGGAGGTCGGTGGCTACACCTTC
CASSPYSEVGGYTF
>TRBJ1-4|TRBD1|TRBV18|once
TGTGCCAGCTCACCCACAGGGGACGCAACTAATGAAAAACTGTTTTTT
CASSPTGDATNEKLFF